This T cell receptor beta chain is from a study of OX40 agonist ivuxolimab in advanced cancers. Looking at the study overall: The dose-escalation cohort was roughly 84% male, with a mean age of 60 years, ranging roughly 23 to 90. Antecedent anti-PD-1, anti-PD-L1 or anti-CTLA-4 therapy was permissible, with 40% having received some. Notes on the study in general: Expanded clones were, on average, more numerous among CD8+ T cells than CD4+. CD4+ and CD8+ blood T cells expanded clonally by week 6 at 0.1 to 3.0 mg/kg.

This clone appeared a single time. Antigen: not known. Only in-frame clones appear in the TCRdb table, and some are missing; sequencing was by immunoSEQ multiplex PCR. The sample holds 65,000 to 90,000 clones, over 80% seen once. Trimming shortened V by 4 bases and J by 0 bases, and 13 bases separated the two germline ends. The CDR3 sequence is 15 residues long. Germline loops: CDR1 MGHRA, CDR2 YSYEKL. The TCR comes from an adult with an advanced solid tumor such as melanoma, head and neck, liver or kidney cancer. This chain uses TRBV4-1 with TRBJ2-7; D is ambiguous. The sequences come from CD4+ or CD8+ T cells sorted from blood, collected in a trial of the OX40 agonist ivuxolimab. The CDR3 region is CASSPTLSPSYEQYF. In DNA form, the CDR3 reads TGCGCCAGCAGCCCAACACTCAGTCCCTCCTACGAGCAGTACTTC.